This entry describes one T cell receptor (beta chain). This table comes from immunoSEQ multiplex PCR, and its TCRdb copy is limited to in-frame clones, with some not included. The sample carries tens of thousands of clones, around 83% recorded once. Germline V gene data show CDR1 as GTSNPN and CDR2 as SVGIG (reference sequence). Trimming took off 0 bases at V and 2 bases at J, with 8 bases between the two ends. The CDR3 is 14 amino acids. This sample stems from a study of blood T cell repertoires in COVID-19. Study overall: The United States, Italy and Spain provided the acute and convalescent COVID-19 samples.

The TCR sequence derives from a man at least 80 years old with acute or convalescent COVID-19. The V and J genes are TRBV30 and TRBJ2-1; possibly TRBD1 for D (6 bases). Input material: peripheral blood. The CDR3 is CAWSVRQAYNEQFF. The CDR3 DNA is TGTGCCTGGAGTGTCCGACAGGCCTACAATGAGCAGTTCTTC.